What follows describes a single T cell receptor (beta chain). Its antigen is currently unknown. These data originate in a study of PD-L1 blockade in urothelial cancer. Study-wide background: T cell content in blood samples showed a median of about 140,000.

The table came from immunoSEQ multiplex PCR; TCRdb's copy has only in-frame clones and leaves some out. The table has approximately 52,000 clones, about 75% seen once; the top ten hold less than 5%. Study-level points and caveats: A below-median TCR clonality in blood before treatment predicted better survival.

The sample's time point: pretreatment peripheral blood. The clonotype was recovered from a man aged 65-85 years with urothelial cancer. The sequenced sample was PBMCs, obtained around atezolizumab (anti-PD-L1) treatment.

The CDR3 DNA sequence: TGTGCCAGTAGTACACTAGCGGGGCCCGCCTACGAGCAGTACTTC. It specifies CASSTLAGPAYEQYF. This sequence joins TRBV19 and TRBJ2-7, with 10 bases that match TRBD2. This CDR3 region has 15 residues. The J segment lost 2 bases and the V segment lost 4 bases, leaving 5 bases of the junction unmatched. CDR1 and CDR2 (germline): LNHDA, SQIVND (reference sequence).